This T cell receptor beta chain was observed in a study of blood T cell repertoires in COVID-19. Looking at the study overall: COVID-19 samples collected from the United States, Italy and Spain covered acute and convalescent phases.

Participants were placed into cohorts based on the clinical history they reported. Symptom resolution, clearance, or two negative PCRs marked the recovered donors of Cohort 3. In the study's own analysis: Counts of nucleated cells, estimated from reference gene primer amplification, were obtained. Sequencing used immunoSEQ multiplex PCR; TCRdb keeps in-frame clones, though not all of them. V, J and clone size are those of that table, while D and trimming were read from the DNA. Here the sample spans some 330,000 clones, about nine tenths being singletons. J was trimmed by 11 bases and V by 2 bases; bases with no gene match: 10. The length of the CDR3 is 14 residues. Germline V lookup: CDR1 MNHEY, CDR2 SVGAGI.

The V gene is TRBV6-5, the J gene TRBJ1-2; 8 nucleotides align to TRBD1. This receptor was obtained from a man aged 25-40 years who had recovered from COVID-19. Sequences were obtained from PBMCs or T cells enriched from blood (not recorded which). CDR3 bases: TGTGCCAGCAGTTACGACAGGGGCAGGGCCTTGTACACCTTC. It encodes CASSYDRGRALYTF.